This TCR beta chain was found in a study of blood T cells in healthy people across ages. Background on the study: About one barcoded beta molecule per two T cells was captured by template switching.

The CDR3 is 15 residues long. CDR1 SGHVS and CDR2 FQNEAQ come from the germline V gene. To note about this clonotype: The antigen remains unidentified.

Per sample, a minimum of 6.5 million PBMCs were isolated. Study results and limitations: Per million T cells, TCR beta diversity dropped about linearly as age rose.

Alongside a J-beta primer mix, a sample-barcoded 5' primer served in a second PCR lasting about 7 to 12 cycles. Using its own MiXCR run on the 5' RACE reads, TCRdb lists one record per CDR3 protein. Found here are about 970,000 distinct CDR3 sequences, roughly 51% of them singletons; the top ten hold about 22%. The specimen sequenced was blood. The chain carries TRBV7-8 and TRBJ2-7, with D perhaps matching TRBD1 (5 bases). Near its end, the DNA agrees better with TRBJ2-5, so the J call may be wrong. The receptor was derived from a woman aged 60 to 75 in good health. The CDR3 spells CASSLVDSIMETQYF. DNA for the CDR3: TGTGCCAGCAGCTTAGTAGACAGCATAATGGAGACCCAGTACTTC.